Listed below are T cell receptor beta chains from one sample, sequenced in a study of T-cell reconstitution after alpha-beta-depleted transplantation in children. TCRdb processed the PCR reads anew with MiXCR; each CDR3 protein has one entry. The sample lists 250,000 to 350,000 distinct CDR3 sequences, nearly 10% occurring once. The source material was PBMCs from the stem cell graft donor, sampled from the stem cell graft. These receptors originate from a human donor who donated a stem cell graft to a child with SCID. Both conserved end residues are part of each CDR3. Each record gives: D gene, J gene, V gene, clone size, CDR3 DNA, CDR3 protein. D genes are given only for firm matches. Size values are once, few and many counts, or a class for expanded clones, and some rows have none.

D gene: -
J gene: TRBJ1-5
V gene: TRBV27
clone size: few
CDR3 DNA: TGTGCCAGCAGGGACGGAGCCAATCAGCCCCAGCATTTT
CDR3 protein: CASRDGANQPQHF

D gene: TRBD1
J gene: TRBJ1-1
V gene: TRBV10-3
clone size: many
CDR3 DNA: TGTGCCATCAGTGACGGGACAGGGAACACTGAAGCTTTCTTT
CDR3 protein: CAISDGTGNTEAFF

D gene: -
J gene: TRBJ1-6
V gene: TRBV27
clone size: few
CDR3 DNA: TGTGCCAGCAGTCGCGACCCCCGGACAGAACCATCACCCCTCCACTTT
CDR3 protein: CASSRDPRTEPSPLHF

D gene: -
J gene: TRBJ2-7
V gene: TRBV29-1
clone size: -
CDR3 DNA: TGCAGCGTCGCAGACGGCGAGCAGTACTTC
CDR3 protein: CSVADGEQYF

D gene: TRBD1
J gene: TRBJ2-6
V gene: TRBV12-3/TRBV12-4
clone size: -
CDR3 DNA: TGTGCCAGCACACCGGGACAGGGTGCTACTGGGGCCAACGTCCTGACTTTC
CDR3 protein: CASTPGQGATGANVLTF

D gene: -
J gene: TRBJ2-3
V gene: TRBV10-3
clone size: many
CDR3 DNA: TGTGCCAGCGTAGGGGACTCAACCACAGATACGCAGTATTTT
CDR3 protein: CASVGDSTTDTQYF

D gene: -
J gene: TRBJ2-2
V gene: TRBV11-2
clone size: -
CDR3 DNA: TGTGCCAGCAGCTTTCTGGGGGCGGGCGGGGAGCTGTTTTTT
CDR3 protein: CASSFLGAGGELFF

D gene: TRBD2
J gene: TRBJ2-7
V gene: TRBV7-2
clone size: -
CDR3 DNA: TGTGCCAGCAGCTTATTTCCGCTAGCGGGTCTCTCCTACGAGCAGTACTTC
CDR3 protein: CASSLFPLAGLSYEQYF

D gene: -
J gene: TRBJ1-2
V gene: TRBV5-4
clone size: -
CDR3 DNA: TGTGCCAGCAGTTCGGACAGAGCTAACTATGGCTACACCTTC
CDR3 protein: CASSSDRANYGYTF

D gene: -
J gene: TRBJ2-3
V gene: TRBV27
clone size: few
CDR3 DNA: TGTGCCAGCAGTCCACAGGGTATAGACGGCACAGATACGCAGTATTTT
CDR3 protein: CASSPQGIDGTDTQYF